This T cell receptor (beta chain) was obtained from a study of cytomegalovirus exposure and HLA in healthy donors. Study information: The platform used for the 100 to 150 validation repertoires matched that of the approximately 670 first-cohort repertoires, a later analysis reported.

Data came from immunoSEQ multiplex PCR; TCRdb stores just in-frame clones and leaves some out. The sample holds 150,000 to 200,000 clones; about 84% are singletons and the top ten take more than 1.4%. Sample: PBMCs. The sequence was collected from a woman aged 18-35 years in good health and CMV-seronegative.

CDR3 sequence reads: CASSFSIRGLAEVSSYEQYF. CDR3 nucleotide sequence: TGTGCCAGCAGCTTCTCCATTAGGGGACTAGCGGAAGTAAGCTCCTACGAGCAGTACTTC. The genes are TRBV7-8 and TRBJ2-7; 11 bases are shared with TRBD2. The CDR3 runs to 20 residues. V was pared by 3 bases and J by 0 bases, with 16 bases of the junction left unmatched. Per germline, CDR1 SGHVS and CDR2 FQNEAQ.